This entry features one TCR beta chain sequence. Its cognate antigen is unknown. This sample's TCRbeta library carried unique molecular identifier barcodes. TCRdb passed the PCR reads through MiXCR, listing each CDR3 protein once. The table shows about 400,000 distinct CDR3 sequences, with about 17% occurring only once. This sample stems from a study of T-cell reconstitution after alpha-beta-depleted transplantation in children. Study-level points and caveats: T cells produced anew were the main source of T-cell counts and diversity one year after transplant. The origin of alpha-beta T cells about two months after transplant was reportedly several hundred expanded graft clones.

The ends were cut back, 6 bases at V and 2 bases at J, with 10 bases in the middle. The CDR3 sequence is 13 residues long. This chain joins TRBV12-3 or TRBV12-4 and TRBJ2-5; perhaps TRBD2 as D (5 bases). The material sequenced was PBMCs, mostly from graft donor cells, taken 360 days after TCRalphabeta/CD19-depleted stem cell transplant. The sequence derives from a boy less than two years old who had a stem cell transplant for Wiskott-Aldrich syndrome, so the T cells may come from the graft donor. CDR3: CASRTTFQETQYF. The CDR3 bases are TGTGCCAGCAGGACTACATTTCAAGAGACCCAGTACTTC.